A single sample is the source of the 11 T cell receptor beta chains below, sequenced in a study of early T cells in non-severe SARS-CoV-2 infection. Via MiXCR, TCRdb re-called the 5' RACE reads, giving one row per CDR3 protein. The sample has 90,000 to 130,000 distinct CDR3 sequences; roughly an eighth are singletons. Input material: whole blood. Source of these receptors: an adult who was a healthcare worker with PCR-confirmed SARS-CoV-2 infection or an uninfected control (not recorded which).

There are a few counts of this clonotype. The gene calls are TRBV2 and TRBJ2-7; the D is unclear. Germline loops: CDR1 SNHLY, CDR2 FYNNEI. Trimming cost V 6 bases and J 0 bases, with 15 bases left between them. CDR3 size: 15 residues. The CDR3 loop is CASSQRTLSSYEQYF. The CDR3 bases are TGTGCCAGCAGCCAAAGGACGCTTAGCTCCTACGAGCAGTACTTC.

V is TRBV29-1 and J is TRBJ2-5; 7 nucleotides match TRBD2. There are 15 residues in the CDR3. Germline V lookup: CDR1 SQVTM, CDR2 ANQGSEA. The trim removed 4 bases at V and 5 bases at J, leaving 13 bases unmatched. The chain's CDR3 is CSVGVRGAGSETQYF. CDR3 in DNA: TGCAGCGTTGGGGTGAGAGGAGCGGGGTCGGAGACCCAGTACTTC.

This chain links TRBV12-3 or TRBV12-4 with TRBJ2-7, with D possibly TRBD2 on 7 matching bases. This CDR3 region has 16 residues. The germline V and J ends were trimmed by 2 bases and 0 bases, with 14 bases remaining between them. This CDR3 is CASSLRGGVTSYEQYF. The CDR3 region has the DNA TGTGCCAGCAGTTTAAGAGGGGGGGTAACCTCCTACGAGCAGTACTTC.

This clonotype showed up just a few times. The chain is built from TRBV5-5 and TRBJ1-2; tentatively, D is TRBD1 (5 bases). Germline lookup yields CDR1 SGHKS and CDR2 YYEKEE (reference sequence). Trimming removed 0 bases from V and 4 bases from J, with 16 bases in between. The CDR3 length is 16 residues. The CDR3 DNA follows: TGTGCCAGCAGCTTGGGGGCAGGGCAGGTTGCCTATGGCTACACCTTC. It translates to CASSLGAGQVAYGYTF.

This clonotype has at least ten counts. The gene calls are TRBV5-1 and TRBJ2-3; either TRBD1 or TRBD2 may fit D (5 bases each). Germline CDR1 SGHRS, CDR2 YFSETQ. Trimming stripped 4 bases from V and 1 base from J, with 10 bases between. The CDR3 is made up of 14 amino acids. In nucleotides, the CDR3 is TGCGCCAGCAGCGCCGGGGCCGGCACAGATACGCAGTATTTT. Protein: CASSAGAGTDTQYF.

The CDR3 protein is CASSVDSYEQYF. CDR3 nucleotide sequence: TGCGCCAGCAGTGTGGACAGCTACGAGCAGTACTTC. V and J are TRBV10-1 and TRBJ2-7, with D possibly being TRBD1 (6 bases). Trimming left V 4 bases short and J 3 bases short, with 7 bases between. CDR1 and CDR2 from the germline V gene are WNHNN and SYGVQD (reference sequence). The length of the CDR3 is 12 residues.

Here the CDR3 reads CASSPPGTDTQYF. In nucleotides, the CDR3 is TGTGCCAGTAGTCCTCCAGGGACAGATACGCAGTATTTT. V usage is TRBV19 and J usage is TRBJ2-3; the D gene is possibly TRBD1 (5 bases). V lost 5 bases, J lost 3 bases, and 9 bases lay in between. Germline assignment: CDR1 LNHDA and CDR2 SQIVND (reference sequence). The CDR3 spans 13 residues.

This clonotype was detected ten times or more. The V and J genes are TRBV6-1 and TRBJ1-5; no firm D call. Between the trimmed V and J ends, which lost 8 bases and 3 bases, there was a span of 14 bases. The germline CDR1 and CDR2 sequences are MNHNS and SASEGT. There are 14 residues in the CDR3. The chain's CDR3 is CASGSAALNQPQHF. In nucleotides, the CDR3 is TGTGCCAGCGGTTCGGCAGCTCTCAATCAGCCCCAGCATTTT.

CDR3 DNA: TGCAGCGTTGAACTACGCACTGAAGCTTTCTTT. Its protein is CSVELRTEAFF. The chain uses TRBV29-1 and TRBJ1-1; no firm D call. CDR1 and CDR2 (germline): SQVTM, ANQGSEA. This CDR3 contains 11 residues. Trimming pared 2 bases from V and 4 bases from J, leaving 5 bases between.

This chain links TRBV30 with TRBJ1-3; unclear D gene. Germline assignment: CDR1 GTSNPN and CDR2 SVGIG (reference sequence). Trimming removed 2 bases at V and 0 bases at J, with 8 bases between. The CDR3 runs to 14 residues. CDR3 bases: TGTGCCTGGAGTCATACCCCCTCTGGAAACACCATATATTTT. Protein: CAWSHTPSGNTIYF. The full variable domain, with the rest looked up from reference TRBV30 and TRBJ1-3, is SQTIHQWPATLVQPVGSPLSLECTVEGTSNPNLYWYRQAAGRGLQLLFYSVGIGQISSEVPQNLSASRPQDRQFILSSKKLLLSDSGFYLCAWSHTPSGNTIYFGEGSWLTVV.

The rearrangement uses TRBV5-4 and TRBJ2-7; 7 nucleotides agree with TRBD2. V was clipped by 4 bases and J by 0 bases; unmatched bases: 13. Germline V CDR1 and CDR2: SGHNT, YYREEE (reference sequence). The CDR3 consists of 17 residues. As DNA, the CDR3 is TGTGCCAGCAGCAACCTAGGGGCGGGGGTAAGCTCCTACGAGCAGTACTTC. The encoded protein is CASSNLGAGVSSYEQYF. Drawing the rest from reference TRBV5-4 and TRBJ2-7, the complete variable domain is ETGVTQSPTHLIKTRGQQVTLRCSSQSGHNTVSWYQQALGQGPQFIFQYYREEENGRGNFPPRFSGLQFPNYSSELNVNALELDDSALYLCASSNLGAGVSSYEQYFGPGTRLTVT.